The 13 T cell receptor beta chains in this list originate from one sample, sequenced in a study of blood T cell repertoires in COVID-19. Assay used: immunoSEQ multiplex PCR; TCRdb lists only in-frame clones, some missing. The profile shows some 120,000 clones, 90% of them singletons. Sequencing was carried out using peripheral blood. The receptor source for this set is a man aged 45-65 years with active COVID-19.

The rearrangement links TRBV27 to TRBJ1-1; unclear D gene. This CDR3 has 12 residues. Germline-derived CDR1 and CDR2 are MNHEY and SMNVEV (reference sequence). V lost 2 bases to trimming and J lost 6 bases, with 7 bases between them. CDR3 sequence (DNA): TGTGCCAGCAGTTTACCCGGGGCTGAAGCTTTCTTT. It specifies CASSLPGAEAFF.

This chain uses TRBV11-2 with TRBJ2-7; 7 bases fit TRBD1. The CDR3 is made up of 16 amino acids. CDR1 and CDR2 (germline): SGHAT, FQNNGV. The V gene end was trimmed by 0 bases and the J gene end by 3 bases; junction bases not matched to a gene: 8. CDR3: CASSLDRTGSYYEQYF. DNA of the CDR3: TGTGCCAGCAGCTTAGACCGGACAGGCTCCTACTACGAGCAGTACTTC. Full variable domain (remainder filled in from reference TRBV11-2 and TRBJ2-7): EAGVAQSPRYKIIEKRQSVAFWCNPISGHATLYWYQQILGQGPKLLIQFQNNGVVDDSQLPKDRFSAERLKGVDSTLKIQPAKLEDSAVYLCASSLDRTGSYYEQYFGPGTRLTVT.

The chain links TRBV5-1 to TRBJ2-1; 11 bases are shared with TRBD2. V trimming: 4 bases; J trimming: 3 bases; junction bases outside the gene matches: 15. Per the germline V gene, CDR1 is SGHRS and CDR2 is YFSETQ. The CDR3 contains 19 residues. The CDR3 sequence: CASSPTVLAGGVFYNEQFF. DNA for the CDR3: TGCGCCAGCAGCCCCACCGTGCTAGCGGGGGGTGTTTTCTACAATGAGCAGTTCTTC.

V usage is TRBV9 and J usage is TRBJ2-7; 8 bases line up with TRBD1. The CDR3 loop spans 15 amino acids. J gave up 2 bases and V 2 bases, and 6 bases lay outside the gene matches. Looked up from germline, CDR1 is SGDLS and CDR2 is YYNGEE. As DNA, the CDR3 is TGTGCCAGCAGCGTGAACTCAGGGGGCGCCTACGAGCAGTACTTC. As protein: CASSVNSGGAYEQYF. Together with reference TRBV9 and TRBJ2-7, the CDR3 gives the full variable domain: DSGVTQTPKHLITATGQRVTLRCSPRSGDLSVYWYQQSLDQGLQFLIQYYNGEERAKGNILERFSAQQFPDLHSELNLSSLELGDSALYFCASSVNSGGAYEQYFGPGTRLTVT.

This chain uses TRBV6-1 with TRBJ1-1; D unresolved. Germline CDR1 is MNHNS and CDR2 is SASEGT. Trimming removed 1 base from V and 0 bases from J, with 18 bases in between. The CDR3 length is 18 residues. The CDR3 nucleotides are TGTGCCAGCAGTGAAGGCCCGAGGAACCCCCAACTGAACACTGAAGCTTTCTTT. The encoded protein is CASSEGPRNPQLNTEAFF.

This clone has only a few counts. The chain carries TRBV6-6 and TRBJ1-2; maybe TRBD1 (6 bases). The V gene lost 2 bases and the J gene lost 5 bases, with 15 bases spanning the gap. Germline V gives CDR1 MNHNY, CDR2 SVGAGI (reference sequence). The CDR3 length is 15 residues. CDR3 in amino acids: CASSYPSEGEYGYTF. CDR3 sequence (DNA): TGTGCCAGCAGTTACCCCTCCGAGGGGGAGTATGGCTACACCTTC.

The gene calls are TRBV5-1 and TRBJ2-1; 8 bases agree with TRBD2. Trimming cost V 2 bases and J 9 bases; bases outside gene matches: 7. Germline lookup yields CDR1 SGHRS and CDR2 YFSETQ. The CDR3 has 14 residues. CDR3 region: CASSFPGTRTEQFF. The CDR3 nucleotides read TGCGCCAGCAGCTTCCCCGGGACTAGAACTGAGCAGTTCTTC.

J is TRBJ2-2 and V is TRBV7-2; 11 nucleotides align to TRBD2. The germline V gene has CDR1 SGHTA and CDR2 FQGNSA. The CDR3 contains 18 residues. V lost 6 bases, J lost 3 bases, and 12 bases stayed unmatched. CDR3 nucleotide sequence: TGTGCCAGCAGAACAGCGGGTAGCGGGAGGGGACACACCGGGGAGCTGTTTTTT. It specifies CASRTAGSGRGHTGELFF.

This clone was counted only a few times. The V call is TRBV2, the J call TRBJ2-5; 7 bases fit TRBD2. The CDR3 has 16 amino acids. J gave up 5 bases and V 5 bases, and 14 bases lay outside the gene matches. Germline V CDR1 and CDR2: SNHLY, FYNNEI. The CDR3 protein is CASSQTLWEGPETQYF. The CDR3 nucleotides read TGTGCCAGCAGTCAGACTCTCTGGGAGGGCCCGGAGACCCAGTACTTC.

This clone was recorded once. The V and J genes are TRBV10-3 and TRBJ2-1; the match to TRBD2 covers 8 bases. V lost 9 bases and J lost 7; bases outside the gene matches: 11. Germline V gene sequence: CDR1 ENHRY, CDR2 SYGVKD. The CDR3 covers 14 residues. The CDR3 here is CAMGREAEGNEQFF. For the CDR3, the DNA is TGTGCCATGGGGCGGGAGGCCGAGGGGAATGAGCAGTTCTTC.

The count of this clone is one. V is TRBV5-6 and J is TRBJ2-1, with 10 bases fitting TRBD2. Looked up from germline, CDR1 is SGHDT and CDR2 is YYEEEE. The CDR3 has 15 residues. V shed 3 bases and J 2 bases; nucleotides not matched to a gene: 2. CDR3 region: CASSSGTSAYNEQFF. As DNA, the CDR3 is TGTGCCAGCAGCTCCGGGACTAGCGCCTACAATGAGCAGTTCTTC.

The chain is built from TRBV6-5 and TRBJ1-4; 8 bases fit TRBD1. The CDR3 spans 15 residues. V gave up 6 bases and J gave up 3 bases; unmatched junction bases: 6. Germline CDR1 MNHEY, CDR2 SVGAGI. The CDR3 sequence is CASRRQGSPNEKLFF. DNA of the CDR3: TGTGCCAGCAGGCGACAGGGGTCCCCTAATGAAAAACTGTTTTTT.

The chain recombines TRBV7-2 with TRBJ2-5; perhaps TRBD1 as D (5 bases). CDR1 SGHTA and CDR2 FQGNSA come from the germline V gene. The CDR3 is 16 amino acids. Trimming cost V 5 bases and J 5 bases, with 21 bases left between them. CDR3 DNA: TGTGCCAGCAGCACACGTCTGACAGACAAGGGGGAGACCCAGTACTTC. Protein sequence: CASSTRLTDKGETQYF.